This T cell receptor beta chain was recorded in a study of T cell responses to AZD1222 COVID-19 vaccine. The study's findings and limits: Spike-specific TCRs gained breadth and depth after people received two AZD1222 doses. At 160-218 and 743-854, vaccine-associated CD4 TCRs were dominant, and they spanned spike. Clonal diversity may have been underestimated in mostly white British donors.

Details on this clone: Its antigen is unidentified.

Profiled with immunoSEQ multiplex PCR; TCRdb holds only in-frame clones, not every one. The table has over 100,000 clones, roughly 91% seen once. Trimming at V came to 4 bases and at J to 3 bases, leaving 13 bases not matched to a gene. The CDR3 is 18 residues long. Germline V gene lookup returns CDR1 SGHTS and CDR2 YDEGEE. Second-dose recipients at about 4 or about 12 weeks were treated as one pooled group. V is TRBV5-8 and J is TRBJ1-2; 12 bases map to TRBD1. This TCR was sampled from an adult who received the AZD1222 COVID-19 vaccine. The sequences come from peripheral blood, collected 28 days after the second AZD1222 dose. As DNA, the CDR3 is TGTGCCAGCAGCCCCCCTCCCGGGGACAGGGGGCAGGACTATGGCTACACCTTC. Its protein is CASSPPPGDRGQDYGYTF. Full variable domain (rest looked up from reference TRBV5-8 and TRBJ1-2): EAGVTQSPTHLIKTRGQQATLRCSPISGHTSVYWYQQALGLGLQFLLWYDEGEERNRGNFPPRFSGRQFPNYSSELNVNALELEDSALYLCASSPPPGDRGQDYGYTFGSGTRLTVV.